The 29 T cell receptor beta chains listed next were all sequenced from one sample in a study of blood T cell repertoires in COVID-19. The assay was immunoSEQ multiplex PCR, and TCRdb's table has in-frame clones only and misses some. The sample shows about 87,000 clones, about 83% of them seen only once. The source material was peripheral blood. These receptors came from a woman aged 60-70 years with acute or convalescent COVID-19.

The rearrangement uses TRBV27 and TRBJ1-4; TRBD1 is a possible D gene (6 bases). The CDR3 sequence is 14 residues long. Germline V lookup: CDR1 MNHEY, CDR2 SMNVEV (reference sequence). The V end was cut by 2 bases, the J end by 8 bases, with 12 bases between. The CDR3 sequence is CASSLHGQPEKLFF. In nucleotides, the CDR3 is TGTGCCAGCAGTTTACACGGACAGCCCGAAAAACTGTTTTTT.

The J gene is TRBJ2-5, the V gene TRBV2; weak D call: TRBD1 (5 bases). The CDR3 contains 12 residues. The germline V gene has CDR1 SNHLY and CDR2 FYNNEI. The germline V and J ends were trimmed by 7 bases and 0 bases, with 6 bases remaining between them. This CDR3 is CASKGNQETQYF. CDR3 nucleotide sequence: TGTGCCAGCAAGGGGAACCAAGAGACCCAGTACTTC. The whole variable domain, filled in from reference TRBV2 and TRBJ2-5, reads EPEVTQTPSHQVTQMGQEVILRCVPISNHLYFYWYRQILGQKVEFLVSFYNNEISEKSEIFDDQFSVERPDGSNFTLKIRSTKLEDSAMYFCASKGNQETQYFGPGTRLLVL.

The V gene is TRBV5-5, the J gene TRBJ1-1; D might be TRBD1 (6 bases). Looked up from germline, CDR1 is SGHKS and CDR2 is YYEKEE (reference sequence). V was pared by 2 bases and J by 4 bases, with 12 bases between. The CDR3 consists of 14 residues. CDR3 sequence reads: CASSLQGWGTEAFF. For the CDR3, the DNA is TGTGCCAGCAGCTTACAGGGATGGGGCACTGAAGCTTTCTTT.

The rearrangement joins TRBV6-1 to TRBJ2-1; TRBD2 agrees at 13 bases. Germline trimming cut 2 bases from V and 7 bases from J; bases unmatched to any gene: 5. Germline loops: CDR1 MNHNS, CDR2 SASEGT. The CDR3 loop spans 16 amino acids. For the CDR3, the DNA is TGTGCCAGCAGTGAATTCCCACTAGCGGGGGGGAATGAGCAGTTCTTC. Protein product: CASSEFPLAGGNEQFF.

The rearrangement links TRBV7-9 to TRBJ1-1, with TRBD1 matching 7 bases. Germline CDR1 SEHNR, CDR2 FQNEAQ (reference sequence). Losses at the gene ends were 5 bases for V and 3 bases for J; bases not matched to a gene: 9. CDR3 length equals 15 residues. The CDR3 bases are TGTGCCAGCAGCCACTGGGACAGCAAGGACACTGAAGCTTTCTTT. It encodes CASSHWDSKDTEAFF.

The V gene is TRBV5-1, the J gene TRBJ1-2; 8 nucleotides line up with TRBD1. The CDR3 loop spans 15 amino acids. Germline trimming cut 4 bases from V and 1 base from J; bases unmatched to any gene: 6. CDR1 is SGHRS and CDR2 is YFSETQ in the germline V gene. The CDR3 protein is CASSPGQGRNYGYTF. The CDR3 nucleotides read TGCGCCAGCAGCCCTGGACAGGGTCGTAACTATGGCTACACCTTC.

V and J are TRBV6-5 and TRBJ1-2, with 9 bases matching TRBD1. V was clipped by 2 bases and J by 8 bases; unmatched bases: 9. The CDR3 spans 15 residues. Germline CDR1 is MNHEY and CDR2 is SVGAGI. The CDR3 spells CASSYTRDRVNGYTF. The CDR3, as DNA: TGTGCCAGCAGTTACACAAGGGACAGGGTAAACGGCTACACCTTC.

The gene calls are TRBV9 and TRBJ1-1; D remains ambiguous. The germline CDR1 and CDR2 sequences are SGDLS and YYNGEE. The CDR3 has 15 amino acids. Between the trimmed V and J ends, which lost 4 bases and 1 base, there was a span of 14 bases. In nucleotides, the CDR3 is TGTGCCAGCAGCCCCCCCGGTCCTAAGAACACTGAAGCTTTCTTT. It yields the protein CASSPPGPKNTEAFF.

The chain recombines TRBV12-3 or TRBV12-4 with TRBJ2-3; D unclear. This CDR3 has 12 residues. Trimming removed 3 bases at V and 6 bases at J, with 7 bases between. CDR3: CASSFIRDTQYF. In DNA form, the CDR3 reads TGTGCCAGCAGTTTCATTCGGGATACGCAGTATTTT.

V is TRBV7-9 and J is TRBJ2-5, with a possible D match to TRBD1 (6 bases). Trimming removed 8 bases from V and 2 bases from J, with 21 bases in between. Per germline, CDR1 SEHNR and CDR2 FQNEAQ (reference sequence). The CDR3 totals 16 residues. In DNA, the CDR3 is TGTGCCAGCGCACAACTTTTTGGCAGGGGTCAAGAGACCCAGTACTTC. Protein product: CASAQLFGRGQETQYF.

V gene TRBV11-2 combines with J gene TRBJ2-3; TRBD1 is a possible D gene (7 bases). The length of the CDR3 is 15 residues. V lost 1 base to trimming and J lost 6 bases, with 14 bases between them. Germline CDR1 and CDR2: SGHAT and FQNNGV. The CDR3 DNA reads as TGTGCCAGCAGCTTAGTCGGACAGGAGGGGGATACGCAGTATTTT. It codes for CASSLVGQEGDTQYF.

CDR3 sequence: CASSLPPAGNTGELFF. CDR3 DNA sequence: TGTGCCAGCAGCTTACCTCCCGCCGGGAACACCGGGGAGCTGTTTTTT. V usage is TRBV7-9 and J usage is TRBJ2-2; D gene unclear. Deletions cut 2 bases from V and 1 base from J, with 11 bases between. This CDR3 is 16 amino acids long. Per germline, CDR1 SEHNR and CDR2 FQNEAQ (reference sequence).

The chain employs TRBV25-1 and TRBJ1-2, with D unresolved. This CDR3 is 14 amino acids long. The germline V gene has CDR1 MGHDK and CDR2 SYGVNS. V lost 1 base and J 4 bases, leaving 10 bases between the germline ends. The CDR3 sequence: CASSESWRPYGYTF. Written as DNA, the CDR3 is TGTGCCAGCAGTGAATCATGGCGGCCCTATGGCTACACCTTC.

The V gene is TRBV7-9, the J gene TRBJ1-1; 8 positions agree with TRBD1. The CDR3 has 16 residues. With 3 bases clipped from V and 1 base from J, the junction kept 7 bases outside the gene matches. Germline V gene lookup returns CDR1 SEHNR and CDR2 FQNEAQ (reference sequence). The CDR3, as DNA: TGTGCCAGCAGCTTCCCGCTCGGGACAGGGAACACTGAAGCTTTCTTT. Its translation: CASSFPLGTGNTEAFF.

V gene TRBV6-6 combines with J gene TRBJ1-2, with 11 positions matching TRBD1. V dropped 2 bases and J dropped 7; count of bases not matched to a gene: 6. The CDR3 length is 15 residues. CDR1 and CDR2 from the germline V gene are MNHNY and SVGAGI (reference sequence). CDR3 in amino acids: CASSYIGQGASGYTF. In DNA form, the CDR3 reads TGTGCCAGCAGTTACATCGGACAGGGGGCGAGTGGCTACACCTTC.

The V call is TRBV7-2, the J call TRBJ1-2; D unresolved. Germline V CDR1 and CDR2: SGHTA, FQGNSA. The CDR3 loop spans 11 amino acids. The V and J ends lost 5 bases and 2 bases respectively, with 3 bases between them. The CDR3 loop is CASSLNYGYTF. The CDR3 DNA follows: TGTGCCAGCAGCCTGAACTATGGCTACACCTTC.

The table lists this clone with a few counts. This chain connects TRBV5-4 to TRBJ1-1; D remains unclear. The CDR3 has 15 residues. Looked up from germline, CDR1 is SGHNT and CDR2 is YYREEE (reference sequence). Trimming pared 9 bases from V and 5 bases from J, leaving 23 bases between. As DNA, the CDR3 is TGTGCCACCAGGCCGCCAGGAGGGTTCAAGACTGAAGCTTTCTTT. Protein: CATRPPGGFKTEAFF. The variable domain in full, completed from reference TRBV5-4 and TRBJ1-1, reads ETGVTQSPTHLIKTRGQQVTLRCSSQSGHNTVSWYQQALGQGPQFIFQYYREEENGRGNFPPRFSGLQFPNYSSELNVNALELDDSALYLCATRPPGGFKTEAFFGQGTRLTVV.

V is TRBV6-5 and J is TRBJ2-3; D gene unclear. Trimming left V 2 bases short and J 2 bases short, with 11 bases between. This CDR3 has 15 amino acids. Germline V CDR1 and CDR2: MNHEY, SVGAGI. The CDR3 sequence is CASSYQAASTDTQYF. CDR3 sequence (DNA): TGTGCCAGCAGTTACCAGGCAGCATCCACAGATACGCAGTATTTT.

This clone appeared once. This chain joins TRBV27 and TRBJ2-7, with 8 bases identical to TRBD1. This CDR3 spans 16 amino acids. Germline V gene data show CDR1 as MNHEY and CDR2 as SMNVEV (reference sequence). V shed 6 bases and J 1 base; nucleotides not matched to a gene: 11. The CDR3 region has the DNA TGTGCCAGCAGGTCTTCTAGGACAGGGCCATCCTACGAGCAGTACTTC. This sequence encodes CASRSSRTGPSYEQYF.

This chain connects TRBV6-5 to TRBJ1-6; the D gene is possibly TRBD1 (5 bases). This CDR3 spans 15 amino acids. Between the trimmed V and J ends, which lost 8 bases and 7 bases, there was a span of 18 bases. CDR1 and CDR2 (germline): MNHEY, SVGAGI. The CDR3, as DNA: TGTGCCAGCTCACAGGCGGCAGTGCGGAATTCACCCCTCCACTTT. Translation gives CASSQAAVRNSPLHF.

The chain has TRBV5-1 and TRBJ1-6, with D possibly TRBD1 on 5 matching bases. Germline CDR1 and CDR2: SGHRS and YFSETQ. This CDR3 spans 14 amino acids. V dropped 4 bases and J dropped 9 bases, with 14 bases sitting between them. The CDR3 sequence is CASSPGREGSPLHF. The CDR3 DNA sequence: TGCGCCAGCAGCCCGGGACGGGAGGGTTCACCCCTCCACTTT.

This chain uses TRBV4-2 with TRBJ2-2; D may be TRBD2 (6 bases). Trimming shortened V by 3 bases and J by 4 bases, and 12 bases separated the two germline ends. The CDR3 has 15 amino acids. Germline loops: CDR1 LGHNA, CDR2 YNFKEQ. The CDR3 DNA reads TGTGCCAGCAGCCACGGGCGGGGAGGCACCGGGGAGCTGTTTTTT. This translates into CASSHGRGGTGELFF.

The gene calls are TRBV10-3 and TRBJ1-1; D gene unclear. V lost 5 bases, J lost 2 bases, and 9 bases lay in between. The length of the CDR3 is 13 residues. Germline V gene sequence: CDR1 ENHRY, CDR2 SYGVKD. The CDR3 reads CAISIGINTEAFF. The CDR3 nucleotides read TGTGCCATCAGTATCGGGATTAACACTGAAGCTTTCTTT.

V gene TRBV3-1 (or the pseudogene TRBV3-2) combines with J gene TRBJ2-2; D call uncertain. Trimming cost V 2 bases and J 3 bases, with 4 bases left between them. Germline assignment: CDR1 LGHDT and CDR2 YNNKEL (reference sequence). This CDR3 has 13 residues. The CDR3: CASSQSDTGELFF. For the CDR3, the DNA is TGTGCCAGCAGCCAATCAGACACCGGGGAGCTGTTTTTT.

The rearrangement joins TRBV27 to TRBJ2-1, with 10 bases that match TRBD2. Germline V gene sequence: CDR1 MNHEY, CDR2 SMNVEV (reference sequence). V was pared by 1 base and J by 9 bases, with 6 bases of the junction left unmatched. The length of the CDR3 is 15 residues. The CDR3 loop is CASSLLSSGSAEQFF. The CDR3, as DNA: TGTGCCAGCAGTTTATTGTCTAGCGGGAGTGCTGAGCAGTTCTTC.

The V call is TRBV27, the J call TRBJ1-2; no reliable D call. Germline-derived CDR1 and CDR2 are MNHEY and SMNVEV (reference sequence). V gave up 3 bases and J gave up 1 base, with 12 bases separating them. The CDR3 is made up of 15 amino acids. The CDR3 nucleotides read TGTGCCAGCAGTTTTCTACCTCCCCTTAACTATGGCTACACCTTC. The encoded protein is CASSFLPPLNYGYTF.

The chain combines TRBV12-3 or TRBV12-4 with TRBJ1-1; D remains unclear. This CDR3 spans 13 amino acids. Trimming left V 3 bases short and J 2 bases short, with 7 bases between. The CDR3 reads CASSFVLNTEAFF. In DNA, the CDR3 is TGTGCCAGCAGTTTTGTCCTAAACACTGAAGCTTTCTTT.

The rearrangement joins TRBV5-4 to TRBJ1-3; tentatively, D is TRBD1 (6 bases). V lost 1 base and J 2 bases, leaving 19 bases between the germline ends. The CDR3 has 18 residues. Looked up from germline, CDR1 is SGHNT and CDR2 is YYREEE (reference sequence). The CDR3 sequence: CASSLRGRRDIAGNTIYF. Written as DNA, the CDR3 is TGTGCCAGCAGCTTGAGAGGTCGCCGGGACATTGCTGGAAACACCATATATTTT.

The chain joins TRBV7-2 to TRBJ1-1, with a weak D call TRBD1 (5 bases). Germline CDR1 reads SGHTA; CDR2 reads FQGNSA. With 5 bases removed from V and 14 bases from J, the gap between germline ends came to 27 bases. The CDR3 covers 15 residues. CDR3 sequence (DNA): TGTGCCAGCAGCCATCCTCGGAGCGGCCCAAGGGGAGGATTCTTT. Translating gives CASSHPRSGPRGGFF.